One sample yielded the 8 T cell receptor beta chains listed below, sequenced in a study of beta chain features in type 1 diabetes. The authors reverse transcribed all of the isolated RNA, so sequencing captured expressed TCRB transcripts. Sequenced by immunoSEQ multiplex PCR; TCRdb stores in-frame clones only, minus some. This table has about 320,000 clones, 14% appearing once. Sequences were obtained from central memory CD4+ T cells from blood. Every receptor here comes from a man younger than 45 in good health.

This clone was seen a few times. The V gene is TRBV5-6, the J gene TRBJ1-1, with D possibly being TRBD1 (5 bases). The CDR3 extends over 13 amino acids. The V and J ends lost 3 bases and 5 bases respectively, with 11 bases between them. Germline CDR1 and CDR2: SGHDT and YYEEEE. CDR3 nucleotides: TGTGCCAGCAGCTCCAGGGTGGGTACTGAAGCTTTCTTT. This codes for CASSSRVGTEAFF.

This chain uses TRBV7-9 with TRBJ2-1; D gene uncertain. Germline V gives CDR1 SEHNR, CDR2 FQNEAQ (reference sequence). V was pared by 2 bases and J by 4 bases, with 6 bases between. The CDR3 runs 13 residues. CDR3: CASSLRAYNEQFF. CDR3 sequence (DNA): TGTGCCAGCAGCTTAAGGGCGTACAATGAGCAGTTCTTC.

This clone was seen more than once but under ten times. The chain couples TRBV7-2 to TRBJ2-7, with TRBD2 identical over 11 bases. The length of the CDR3 is 15 residues. V lost 8 bases and J lost 2; bases outside the gene matches: 8. The V gene's germline CDR1 is SGHTA and CDR2 FQGNSA. In nucleotides, the CDR3 is TGTGCCAGCGGGTCCTCTAGCGGGGGGCCCTACGAGCAGTACTTC. Translation: CASGSSSGGPYEQYF.

The genes are TRBV5-1 and TRBJ2-5, with D perhaps TRBD1 or TRBD2 (5 bases each). The CDR3 is made up of 15 amino acids. Trimming pared 0 bases from V and 1 base from J, leaving 10 bases between. Germline lookup yields CDR1 SGHRS and CDR2 YFSETQ. The CDR3 DNA reads TGCGCCAGCAGCTTGGGGGGACCCGCCCAAGAGACCCAGTACTTC. It translates to CASSLGGPAQETQYF.

A remark on this clone: The same CDR3 arises from other DNA sequences in this sample as well. The chain couples TRBV4-1 to TRBJ2-5, with D perhaps TRBD1 or TRBD2 (5 bases each). The germline CDR1 and CDR2 sequences are MGHRA and YSYEKL. V gave up 2 bases and J gave up 5 bases, with 12 bases separating them. The CDR3 totals 14 residues. The CDR3 sequence: CASSQSGTRETQYF. CDR3 coding DNA: TGCGCCAGCAGCCAATCGGGGACCCGGGAGACCCAGTACTTC.

V usage is TRBV19 and J usage is TRBJ1-1, with D perhaps TRBD1 (6 bases). The germline gives CDR1 LNHDA, CDR2 SQIVND (reference sequence). V lost 3 bases to trimming and J lost 11 bases, with 28 bases between them. The CDR3 covers 17 residues. CDR3 residues: CASSIPSTGPQRGYAFF. CDR3 coding DNA: TGTGCCAGTAGTATTCCCTCGACAGGCCCGCAACGGGGTTATGCTTTCTTT.

The V gene is TRBV7-6, the J gene TRBJ2-5; D not certain. The germline gives CDR1 SGHVS, CDR2 FNYEAQ. The CDR3 contains 11 residues. V was trimmed by 5 bases and J by 2 bases, leaving 3 bases between them. The CDR3 spells CASSLQETQYF. In DNA form, the CDR3 reads TGTGCCAGCAGCCTTCAAGAGACCCAGTACTTC.

This clone appeared a few times. V is TRBV19 and J is TRBJ2-2, with D possibly being TRBD2 (5 bases). V was shortened by 7 bases and J by 2 bases, with 11 bases between the two germline ends. The CDR3 is 14 residues long. Germline lookup yields CDR1 LNHDA and CDR2 SQIVND (reference sequence). As DNA, the CDR3 is TGTGCCAGTAAGAGGGATGACAACACCGGGGAGCTGTTTTTT. Its protein is CASKRDDNTGELFF.